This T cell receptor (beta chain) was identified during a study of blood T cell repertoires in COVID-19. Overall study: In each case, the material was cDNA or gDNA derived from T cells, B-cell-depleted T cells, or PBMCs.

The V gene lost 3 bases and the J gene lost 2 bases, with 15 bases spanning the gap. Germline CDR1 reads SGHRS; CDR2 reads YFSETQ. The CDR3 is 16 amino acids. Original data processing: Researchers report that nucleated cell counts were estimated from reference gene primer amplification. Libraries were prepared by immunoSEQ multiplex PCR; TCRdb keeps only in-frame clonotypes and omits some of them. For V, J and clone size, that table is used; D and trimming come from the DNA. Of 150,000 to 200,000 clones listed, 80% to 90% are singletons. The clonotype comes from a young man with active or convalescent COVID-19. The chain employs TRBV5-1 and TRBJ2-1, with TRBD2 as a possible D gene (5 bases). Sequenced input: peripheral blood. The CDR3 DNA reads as TGCGCCAGCAGCTCCCCCGAGGGCGTCACCTACAATGAGCAGTTCTTC. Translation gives CASSSPEGVTYNEQFF.